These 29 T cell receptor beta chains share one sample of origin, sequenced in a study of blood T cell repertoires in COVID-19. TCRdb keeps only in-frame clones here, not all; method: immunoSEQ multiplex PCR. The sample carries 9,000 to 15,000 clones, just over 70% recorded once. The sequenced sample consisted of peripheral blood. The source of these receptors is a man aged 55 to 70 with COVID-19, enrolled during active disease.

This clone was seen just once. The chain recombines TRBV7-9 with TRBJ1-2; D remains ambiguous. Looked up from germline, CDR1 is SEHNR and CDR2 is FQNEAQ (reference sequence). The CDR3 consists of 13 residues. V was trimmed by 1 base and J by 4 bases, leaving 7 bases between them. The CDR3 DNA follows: TGTGCCAGCAGCTTAGACGGGAGCTATGGCTACACCTTC. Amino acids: CASSLDGSYGYTF.

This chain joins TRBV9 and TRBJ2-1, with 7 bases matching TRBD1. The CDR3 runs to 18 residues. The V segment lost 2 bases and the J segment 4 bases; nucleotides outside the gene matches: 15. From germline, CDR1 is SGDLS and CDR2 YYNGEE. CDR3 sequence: CASSVRGWENEGYNEQFF. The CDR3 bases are TGTGCCAGCAGCGTCAGGGGGTGGGAGAACGAGGGGTACAATGAGCAGTTCTTC. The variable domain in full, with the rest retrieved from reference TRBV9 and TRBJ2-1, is DSGVTQTPKHLITATGQRVTLRCSPRSGDLSVYWYQQSLDQGLQFLIQYYNGEERAKGNILERFSAQQFPDLHSELNLSSLELGDSALYFCASSVRGWENEGYNEQFFGPGTRLTVL.

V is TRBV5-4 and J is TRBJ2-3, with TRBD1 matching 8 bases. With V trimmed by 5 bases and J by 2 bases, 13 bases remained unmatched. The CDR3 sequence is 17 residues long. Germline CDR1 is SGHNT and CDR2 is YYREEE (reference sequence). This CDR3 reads CASRPNYRGDPTDTQYF. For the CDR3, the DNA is TGTGCCAGCAGACCTAATTACAGGGGGGATCCCACAGATACGCAGTATTTT.

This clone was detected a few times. The CDR3 protein is CATSRDRGYSNQPQHF. DNA of the CDR3: TGTGCCACCAGCAGAGATCGGGGGTATAGCAATCAGCCCCAGCATTTT. The chain couples TRBV15 to TRBJ1-5; possibly TRBD1 for D (5 bases). The CDR3 extends over 16 amino acids. Germline lookup yields CDR1 LNHNV and CDR2 YYDKDF (reference sequence). Trimming stripped 0 bases from V and 0 bases from J, with 9 bases between.

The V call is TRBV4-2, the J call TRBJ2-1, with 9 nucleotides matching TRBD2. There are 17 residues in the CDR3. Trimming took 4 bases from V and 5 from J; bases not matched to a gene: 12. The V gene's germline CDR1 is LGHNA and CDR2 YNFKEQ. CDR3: CASSPRLPAGGDNEQFF. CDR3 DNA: TGTGCCAGCAGCCCACGACTCCCAGCGGGGGGAGACAATGAGCAGTTCTTC.

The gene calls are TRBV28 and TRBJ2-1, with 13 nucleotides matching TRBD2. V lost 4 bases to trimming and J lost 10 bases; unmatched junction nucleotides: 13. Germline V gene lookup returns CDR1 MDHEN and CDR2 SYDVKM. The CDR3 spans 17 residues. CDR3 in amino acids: CASSSIPGTSGVREQFF. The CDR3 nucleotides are TGTGCCAGCAGTTCTATTCCCGGGACTAGCGGGGTTCGGGAGCAGTTCTTC. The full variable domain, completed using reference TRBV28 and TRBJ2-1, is DVKVTQSSRYLVKRTGEKVFLECVQDMDHENMFWYRQDPGLGLRLIYFSYDVKMKEKGDIPEGYSVSREKKERFSLILESASTNQTSMYLCASSSIPGTSGVREQFFGPGTRLTVL.

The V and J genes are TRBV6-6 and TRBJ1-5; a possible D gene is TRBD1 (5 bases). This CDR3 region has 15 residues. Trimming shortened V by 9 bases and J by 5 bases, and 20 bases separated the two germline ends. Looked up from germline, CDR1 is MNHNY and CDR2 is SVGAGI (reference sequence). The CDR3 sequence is CASSWGDPRDQPQHF. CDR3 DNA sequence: TGTGCCAGTTCTTGGGGGGATCCACGGGATCAGCCCCAGCATTTT.

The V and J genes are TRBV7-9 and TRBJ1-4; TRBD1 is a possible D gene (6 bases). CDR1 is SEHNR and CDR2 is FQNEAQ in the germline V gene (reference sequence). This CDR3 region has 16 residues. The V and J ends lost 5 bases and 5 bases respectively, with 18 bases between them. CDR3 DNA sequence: TGTGCCAGCAGCCCGACGGACAGCCAAGTAAATGAAAAACTGTTTTTT. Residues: CASSPTDSQVNEKLFF.

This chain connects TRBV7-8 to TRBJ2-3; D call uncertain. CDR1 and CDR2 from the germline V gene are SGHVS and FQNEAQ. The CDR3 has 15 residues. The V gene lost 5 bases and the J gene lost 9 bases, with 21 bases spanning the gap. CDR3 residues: CASSPTFDDLNTQYF. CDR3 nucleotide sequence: TGTGCCAGCAGCCCTACCTTCGATGATCTCAACACGCAGTATTTT.

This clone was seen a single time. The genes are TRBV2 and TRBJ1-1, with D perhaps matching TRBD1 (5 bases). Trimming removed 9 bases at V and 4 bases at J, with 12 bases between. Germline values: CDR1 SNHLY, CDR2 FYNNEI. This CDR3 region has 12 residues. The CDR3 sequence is CASTGFSTEAFF. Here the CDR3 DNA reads TGTGCCAGTACAGGTTTTAGCACTGAAGCTTTCTTT.

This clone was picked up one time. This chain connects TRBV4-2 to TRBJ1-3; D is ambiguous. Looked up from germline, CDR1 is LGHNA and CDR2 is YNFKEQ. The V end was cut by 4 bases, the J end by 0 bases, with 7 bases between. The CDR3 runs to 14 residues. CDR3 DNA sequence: TGTGCCAGCAGCCCGACATTCTCTGGAAACACCATATATTTT. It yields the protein CASSPTFSGNTIYF.

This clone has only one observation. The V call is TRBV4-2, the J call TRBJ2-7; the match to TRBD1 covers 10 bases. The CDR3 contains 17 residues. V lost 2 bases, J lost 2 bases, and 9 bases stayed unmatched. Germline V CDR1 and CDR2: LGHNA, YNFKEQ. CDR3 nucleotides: TGTGCCAGCAGCCAATGGGGGTGGGACAGGGGAACCTACGAGCAGTACTTC. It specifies CASSQWGWDRGTYEQYF.

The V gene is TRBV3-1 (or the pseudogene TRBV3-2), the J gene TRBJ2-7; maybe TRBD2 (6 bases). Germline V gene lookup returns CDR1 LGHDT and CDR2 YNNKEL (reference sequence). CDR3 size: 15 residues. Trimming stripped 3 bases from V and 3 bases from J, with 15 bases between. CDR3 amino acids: CASSQGGWESYEQYF. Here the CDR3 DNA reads TGTGCCAGCAGCCAGGGGGGTTGGGAGAGCTACGAGCAGTACTTC.

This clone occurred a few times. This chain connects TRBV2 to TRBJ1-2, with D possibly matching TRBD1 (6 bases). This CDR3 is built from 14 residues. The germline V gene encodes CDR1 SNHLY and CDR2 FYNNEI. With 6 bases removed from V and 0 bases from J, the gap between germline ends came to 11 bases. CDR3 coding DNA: TGTGCCAGCAGGGGGACACCTACTAACTATGGCTACACCTTC. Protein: CASRGTPTNYGYTF.

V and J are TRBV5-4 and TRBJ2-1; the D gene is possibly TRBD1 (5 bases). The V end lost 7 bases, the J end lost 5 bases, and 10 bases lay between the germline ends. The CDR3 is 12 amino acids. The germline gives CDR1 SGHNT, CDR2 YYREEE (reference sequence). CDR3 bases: TGTGCCAGCGGGGCCAGGGACAATGAGCAGTTCTTC. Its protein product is CASGARDNEQFF.

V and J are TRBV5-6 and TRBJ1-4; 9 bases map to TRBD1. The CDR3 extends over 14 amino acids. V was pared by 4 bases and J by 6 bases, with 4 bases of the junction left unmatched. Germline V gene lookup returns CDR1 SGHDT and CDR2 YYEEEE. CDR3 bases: TGTGCCAGCAGCGATGGGACAGGGTATGAAAAACTGTTTTTT. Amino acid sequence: CASSDGTGYEKLFF.

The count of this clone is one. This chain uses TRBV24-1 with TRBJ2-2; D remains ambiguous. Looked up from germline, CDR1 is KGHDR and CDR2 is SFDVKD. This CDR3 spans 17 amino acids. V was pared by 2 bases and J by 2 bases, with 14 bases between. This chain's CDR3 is CATSDYAVRSNTGELFF. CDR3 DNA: TGTGCCACCAGTGATTATGCAGTCCGATCCAACACCGGGGAGCTGTTTTTT.

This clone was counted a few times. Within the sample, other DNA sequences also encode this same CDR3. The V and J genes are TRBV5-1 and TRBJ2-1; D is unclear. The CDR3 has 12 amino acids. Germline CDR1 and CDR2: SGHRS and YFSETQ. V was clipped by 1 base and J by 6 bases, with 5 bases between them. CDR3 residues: CASSLPSNEQFF. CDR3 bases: TGCGCCAGCAGCTTGCCCAGCAATGAGCAGTTCTTC.

The CDR3 here is CASSSGVGAGTEAFF. DNA for the CDR3: TGTGCCAGCAGCTCGGGCGTGGGGGCAGGGACTGAAGCTTTCTTT. The chain joins TRBV7-6 to TRBJ1-1, with TRBD1 as a possible D gene (6 bases). Germline V gene lookup returns CDR1 SGHVS and CDR2 FNYEAQ. The ends were cut back, 4 bases at V and 5 bases at J, with 17 bases in the middle. This CDR3 is 15 amino acids long.

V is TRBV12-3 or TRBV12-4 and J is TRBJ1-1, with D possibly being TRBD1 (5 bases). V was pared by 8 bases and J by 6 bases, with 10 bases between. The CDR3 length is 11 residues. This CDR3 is CASFTGAEAFF. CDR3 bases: TGTGCCAGCTTCACGGGGGCTGAAGCTTTCTTT.

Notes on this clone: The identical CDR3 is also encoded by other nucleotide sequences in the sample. CDR3 coding DNA: TGTGCCAGCAACCTCGGGGGGACTGAAGCTTTCTTT. This sequence encodes CASNLGGTEAFF. The chain couples TRBV7-9 to TRBJ1-1; a possible D gene is TRBD1 (5 bases). CDR3 length: 12 amino acids. Trimming shortened V by 7 bases and J by 5 bases, and 11 bases separated the two germline ends. Germline V gene sequence: CDR1 SEHNR, CDR2 FQNEAQ (reference sequence).

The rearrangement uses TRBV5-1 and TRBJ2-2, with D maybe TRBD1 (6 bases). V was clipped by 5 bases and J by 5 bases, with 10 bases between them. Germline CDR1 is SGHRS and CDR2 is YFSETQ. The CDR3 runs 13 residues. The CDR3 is CASSSQGTGELFF. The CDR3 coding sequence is TGCGCCAGCAGTTCTCAGGGGACCGGGGAGCTGTTTTTT.

CDR3 region: CASRDDRNNSPLHF. CDR3 DNA sequence: TGTGCCAGCAGGGACGACAGGAACAATTCACCCCTCCACTTT. This sequence joins TRBV2 and TRBJ1-6; TRBD1 might be the D (6 bases). V was pared by 6 bases and J by 7 bases, with 13 bases between. The CDR3 is 14 residues long. Germline loops: CDR1 SNHLY, CDR2 FYNNEI.

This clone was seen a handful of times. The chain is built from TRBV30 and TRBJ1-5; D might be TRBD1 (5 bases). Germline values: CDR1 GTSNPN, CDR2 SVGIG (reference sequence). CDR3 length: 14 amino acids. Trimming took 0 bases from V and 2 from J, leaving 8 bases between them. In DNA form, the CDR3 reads TGTGCCTGGAGTGTAATAGGGGGCAATCAGCCCCAGCATTTT. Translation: CAWSVIGGNQPQHF.

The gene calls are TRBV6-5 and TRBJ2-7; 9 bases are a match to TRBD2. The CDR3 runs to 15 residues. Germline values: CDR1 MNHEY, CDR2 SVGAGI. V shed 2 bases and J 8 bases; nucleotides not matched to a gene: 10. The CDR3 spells CASSYRGGGAIKQYF. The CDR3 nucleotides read TGTGCCAGCAGTTACCGCGGCGGGGGGGCTATAAAGCAGTACTTC.

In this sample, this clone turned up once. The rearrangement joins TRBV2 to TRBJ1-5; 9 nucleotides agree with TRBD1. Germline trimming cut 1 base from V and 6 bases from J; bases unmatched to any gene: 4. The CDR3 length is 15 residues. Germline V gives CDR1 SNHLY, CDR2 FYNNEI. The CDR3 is CASSEVHRGPQPQHF. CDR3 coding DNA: TGTGCCAGCAGTGAAGTCCACAGGGGGCCTCAGCCCCAGCATTTT.

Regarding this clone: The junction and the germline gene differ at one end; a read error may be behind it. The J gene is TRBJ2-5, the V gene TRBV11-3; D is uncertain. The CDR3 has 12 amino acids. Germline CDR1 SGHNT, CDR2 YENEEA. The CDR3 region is CVSSLRVGTQYF. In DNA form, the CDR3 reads TGTGTCAGCAGCTTACGGGTAGGGACCCAGTACTTC.

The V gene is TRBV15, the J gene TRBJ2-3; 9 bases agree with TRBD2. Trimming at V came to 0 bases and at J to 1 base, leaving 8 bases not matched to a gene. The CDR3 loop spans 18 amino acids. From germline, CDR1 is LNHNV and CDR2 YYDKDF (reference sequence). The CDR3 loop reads CATSRERVSGSGTDTQYF. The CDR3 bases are TGTGCCACCAGCAGAGAGAGGGTTAGCGGGAGTGGCACAGATACGCAGTATTTT.

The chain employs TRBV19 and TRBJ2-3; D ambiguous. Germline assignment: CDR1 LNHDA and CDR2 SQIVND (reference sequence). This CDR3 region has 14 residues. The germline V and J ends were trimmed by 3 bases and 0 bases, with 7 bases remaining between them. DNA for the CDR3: TGTGCCAGTAGTATGCTGACTAGCACAGATACGCAGTATTTT. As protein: CASSMLTSTDTQYF.